This TCR beta chain was found in a study of blood T cell repertoires in COVID-19. Study in general: COVID-19 samples, acute and convalescent, were from the United States, Italy and Spain. T cells, B-cell-depleted T cells, or PBMCs provided the cDNA or gDNA that served as material.

How the authors handled the data: For nucleated cells, counts were estimated from reference gene primer amplification. TCRdb's copy holds only in-frame clones and misses some; the assay was immunoSEQ multiplex PCR. The V and J calls and the clone size are those of that table, but D and trimming were determined from the DNA. The repertoire holds under 95,000 clones, roughly 90% seen once, with approximately 19% in the top ten. CDR3 size: 15 residues. The V end was cut by 0 bases, the J end by 4 bases, with 11 bases between. The V gene's germline CDR1 is SGHRS and CDR2 YFSETQ. The chain employs TRBV5-1 and TRBJ2-1; weak D call: TRBD1 (5 bases). The receptor's source is a woman older than 75 with acute or convalescent COVID-19. The sequenced material came from peripheral blood. Here the CDR3 DNA reads TGCGCCAGCAGCTTGGCGGGCAGGGTTTACAATGAGCAGTTCTTC. Amino acid sequence: CASSLAGRVYNEQFF. The full variable domain, rest sourced from reference TRBV5-1 and TRBJ2-1, is KAGVTQTPRYLIKTRGQQVTLSCSPISGHRSVSWYQQTPGQGLQFLFEYFSETQRNKGNFPGRFSGRQFSNSRSEMNVSTLELGDSALYLCASSLAGRVYNEQFFGPGTRLTVL.